This paragraph covers one TCR beta chain sequence. The antigen is unknown. A much more abundant neighbour one base away suggests this may be a read error. Each TCR beta cDNA library carried unique molecular identifiers. Input populations of about 1 to 11 million T cells gave rise to hundreds of thousands of cDNA molecules. TCRdb re-derived calls from the PCR reads in MiXCR, one entry per CDR3 protein. The table lists about 200,000 distinct CDR3 sequences, around 29% of them singletons. This specimen comes from a study of post-analysis software for immune sequencing data. The CDR3 is made up of 14 amino acids. Study results and caveats: With F measure, samples from one preparation batch clustered together strongly. Controls significantly exceeded multiple sclerosis patients in normalized Chao1 diversity. Patients carried 4 or 5 TRBV segments more frequently than controls did, and TRBV5-6, TRBV5-1 and TRBV20-1 were among them.

Sequenced: blood. The sequence came from a girl aged 2 to 17 with multiple sclerosis. The chain links TRBV12-3 or TRBV12-4 to TRBJ2-7; D is perhaps TRBD2 (5 bases). The J call may be mistaken, given a closer DNA end match to TRBJ2-5. The CDR3 DNA is TGTGCCAGCAGTTTAATGCGGGCGTATGTGACCCAGTACTTC. Residues: CASSLMRAYVTQYF.